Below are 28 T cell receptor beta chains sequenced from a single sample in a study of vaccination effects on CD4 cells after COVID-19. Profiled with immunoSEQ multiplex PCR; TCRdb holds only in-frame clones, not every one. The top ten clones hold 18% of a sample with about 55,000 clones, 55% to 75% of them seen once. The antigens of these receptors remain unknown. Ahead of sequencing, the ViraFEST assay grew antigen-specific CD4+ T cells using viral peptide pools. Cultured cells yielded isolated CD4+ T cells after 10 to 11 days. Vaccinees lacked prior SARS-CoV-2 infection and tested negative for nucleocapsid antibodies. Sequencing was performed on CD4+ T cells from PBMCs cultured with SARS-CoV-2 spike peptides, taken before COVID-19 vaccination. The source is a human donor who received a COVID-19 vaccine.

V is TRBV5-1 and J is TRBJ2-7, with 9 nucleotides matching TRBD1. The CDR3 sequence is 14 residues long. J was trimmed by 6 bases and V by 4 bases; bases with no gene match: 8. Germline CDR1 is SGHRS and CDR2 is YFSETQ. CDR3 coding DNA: TGCGCCAGCAGCCGGGGACAGGGAACCTTCGAGCAGTACTTC. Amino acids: CASSRGQGTFEQYF.

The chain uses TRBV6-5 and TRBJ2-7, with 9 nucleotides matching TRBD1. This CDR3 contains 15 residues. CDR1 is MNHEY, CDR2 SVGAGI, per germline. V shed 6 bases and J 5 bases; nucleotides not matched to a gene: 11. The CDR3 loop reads CASRSRGTGTDEQYF. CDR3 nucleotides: TGTGCCAGCAGGTCGCGGGGGACAGGGACCGACGAGCAGTACTTC.

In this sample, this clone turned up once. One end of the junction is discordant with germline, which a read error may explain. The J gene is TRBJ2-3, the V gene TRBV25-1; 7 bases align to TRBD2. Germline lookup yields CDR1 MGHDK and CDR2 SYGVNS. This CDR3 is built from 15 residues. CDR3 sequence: CASGPWRESKDTQYF. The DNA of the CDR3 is TGTGCCAGCGGGCCCTGGCGGGAGAGCAAAGATACGCAGTATTTT.

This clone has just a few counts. In DNA, the CDR3 is TGCGCCAGCAGCTCCTCCCTTCGGGGGGGGAACAATGAGCAGTTCTTC. Translation: CASSSSLRGGNNEQFF. The rearrangement uses TRBV5-1 and TRBJ2-1, with 8 bases that match TRBD2. CDR3 size: 16 residues. Germline values: CDR1 SGHRS, CDR2 YFSETQ. With V trimmed by 3 bases and J by 5 bases, 10 bases remained unmatched.

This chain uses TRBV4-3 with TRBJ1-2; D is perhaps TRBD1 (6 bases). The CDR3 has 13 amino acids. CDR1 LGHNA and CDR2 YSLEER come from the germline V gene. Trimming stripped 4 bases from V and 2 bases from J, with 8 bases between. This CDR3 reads CASSLGQNYGYTF. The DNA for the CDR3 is TGCGCCAGCAGCCTCGGACAGAACTATGGCTACACCTTC.

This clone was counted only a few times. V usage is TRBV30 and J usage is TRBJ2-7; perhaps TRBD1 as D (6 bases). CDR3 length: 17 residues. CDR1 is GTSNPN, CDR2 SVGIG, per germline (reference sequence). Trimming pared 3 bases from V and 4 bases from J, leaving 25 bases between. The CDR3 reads CAWRRQKMAGAPYEQYF. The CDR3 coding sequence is TGTGCCTGGAGAAGACAAAAGATGGCAGGGGCCCCTTACGAGCAGTACTTC.

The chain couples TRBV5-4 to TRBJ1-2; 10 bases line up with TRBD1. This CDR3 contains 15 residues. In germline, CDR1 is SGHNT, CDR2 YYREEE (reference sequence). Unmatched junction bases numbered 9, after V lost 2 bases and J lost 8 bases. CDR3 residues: CASSFAGTGVRGYTF. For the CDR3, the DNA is TGTGCCAGCAGCTTCGCCGGGACAGGGGTGAGGGGCTACACCTTC.

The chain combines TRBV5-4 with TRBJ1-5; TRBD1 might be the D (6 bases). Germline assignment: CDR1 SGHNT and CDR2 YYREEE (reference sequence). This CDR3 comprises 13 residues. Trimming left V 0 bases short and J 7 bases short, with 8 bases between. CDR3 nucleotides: TGTGCCAGCAGCTTGGGAGGGGGACAGCCCCAGCATTTT. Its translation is CASSLGGGQPQHF.

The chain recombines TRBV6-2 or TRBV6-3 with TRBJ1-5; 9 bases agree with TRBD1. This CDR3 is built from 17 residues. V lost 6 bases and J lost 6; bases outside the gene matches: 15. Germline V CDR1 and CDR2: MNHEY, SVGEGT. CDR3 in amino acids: CASSSGTGFVYSQPQHF. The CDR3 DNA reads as TGTGCCAGCAGCTCCGGGACAGGGTTTGTTTATTCTCAGCCCCAGCATTTT.

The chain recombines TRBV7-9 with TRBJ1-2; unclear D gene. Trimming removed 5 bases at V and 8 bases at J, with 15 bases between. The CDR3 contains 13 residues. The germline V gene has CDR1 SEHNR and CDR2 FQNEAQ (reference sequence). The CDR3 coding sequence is TGTGCCAGCAGCCACCCCCCGGCCTCCGGCTACACCTTC. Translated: CASSHPPASGYTF.

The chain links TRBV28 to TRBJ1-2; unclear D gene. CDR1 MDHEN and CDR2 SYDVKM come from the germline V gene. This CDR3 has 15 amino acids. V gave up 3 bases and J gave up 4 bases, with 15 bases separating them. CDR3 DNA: TGTGCCAGCAGTTTTCCAGACTTGGGCCTCTATGGCTACACCTTC. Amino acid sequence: CASSFPDLGLYGYTF.

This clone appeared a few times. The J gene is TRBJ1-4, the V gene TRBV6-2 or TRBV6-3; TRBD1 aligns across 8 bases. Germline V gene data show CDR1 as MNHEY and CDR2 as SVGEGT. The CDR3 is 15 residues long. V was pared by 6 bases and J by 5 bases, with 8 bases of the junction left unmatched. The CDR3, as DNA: TGTGCCAGCAGCCCGCCGGGACAGGACAATGAAAAACTGTTTTTT. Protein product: CASSPPGQDNEKLFF.

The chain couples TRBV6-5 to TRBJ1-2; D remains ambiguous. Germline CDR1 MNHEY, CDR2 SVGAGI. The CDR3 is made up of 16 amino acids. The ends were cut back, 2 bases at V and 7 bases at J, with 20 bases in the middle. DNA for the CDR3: TGTGCCAGCAGTTACATACTGCCCCGGATAGGTGCTGGCTACACCTTC. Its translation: CASSYILPRIGAGYTF.

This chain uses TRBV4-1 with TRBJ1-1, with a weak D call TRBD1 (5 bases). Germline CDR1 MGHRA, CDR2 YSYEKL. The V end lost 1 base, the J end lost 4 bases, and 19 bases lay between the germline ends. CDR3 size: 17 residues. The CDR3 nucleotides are TGCGCCAGCAGCCAAGGGCCAGGAGCCCTAAGGGGCACTGAAGCTTTCTTT. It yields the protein CASSQGPGALRGTEAFF.

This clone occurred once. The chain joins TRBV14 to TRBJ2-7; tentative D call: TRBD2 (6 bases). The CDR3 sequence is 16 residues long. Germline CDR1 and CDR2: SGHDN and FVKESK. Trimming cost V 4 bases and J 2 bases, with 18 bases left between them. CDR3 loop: CASSPGSGTGTYEQYF. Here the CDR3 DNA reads TGTGCCAGCAGCCCAGGCTCGGGGACTGGAACCTACGAGCAGTACTTC.

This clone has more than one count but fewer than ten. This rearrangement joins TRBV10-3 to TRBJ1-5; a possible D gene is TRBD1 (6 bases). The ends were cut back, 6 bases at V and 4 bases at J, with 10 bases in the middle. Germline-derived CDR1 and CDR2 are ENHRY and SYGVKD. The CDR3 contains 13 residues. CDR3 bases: TGTGCCATCAGCCGGACAGTAAATCAGCCCCAGCATTTT. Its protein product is CAISRTVNQPQHF.

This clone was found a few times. The CDR3 loop is CASGTANSPLHF. CDR3 coding DNA: TGTGCCAGCGGGACAGCCAATTCACCCCTCCACTTT. The chain uses TRBV19 and TRBJ1-6; 7 bases align to TRBD1. Germline CDR1 and CDR2: LNHDA and SQIVND (reference sequence). After removal of 9 bases from V and 7 bases from J, the junction contained 3 bases not matched to a gene. The CDR3 covers 12 residues.

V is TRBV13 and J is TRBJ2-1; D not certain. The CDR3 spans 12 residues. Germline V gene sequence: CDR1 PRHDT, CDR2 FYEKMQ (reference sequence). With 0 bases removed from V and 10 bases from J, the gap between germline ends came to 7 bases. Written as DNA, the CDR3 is TGTGCCAGCAGCTTAGGGGGTGGCGAGCAGTTCTTC. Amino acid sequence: CASSLGGGEQFF.

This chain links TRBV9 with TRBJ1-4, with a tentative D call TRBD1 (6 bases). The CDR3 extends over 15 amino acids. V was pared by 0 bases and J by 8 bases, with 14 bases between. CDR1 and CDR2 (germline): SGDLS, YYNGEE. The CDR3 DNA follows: TGTGCCAGCAGCGTAGGTGGCAGGGGCCACGAAAAACTGTTTTTT. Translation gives CASSVGGRGHEKLFF.

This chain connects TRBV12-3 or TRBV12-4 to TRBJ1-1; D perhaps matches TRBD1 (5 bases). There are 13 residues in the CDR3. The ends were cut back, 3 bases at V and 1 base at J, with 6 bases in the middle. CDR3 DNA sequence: TGTGCCAGCAGTTTGCAGGGGAACACTGAAGCTTTCTTT. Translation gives CASSLQGNTEAFF.

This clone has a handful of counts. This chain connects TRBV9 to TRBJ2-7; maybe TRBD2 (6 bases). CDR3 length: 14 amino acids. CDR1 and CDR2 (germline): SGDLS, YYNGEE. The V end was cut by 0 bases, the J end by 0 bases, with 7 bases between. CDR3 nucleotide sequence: TGTGCCAGCAGCGTAGGGGACTCCTCCTACGAGCAGTACTTC. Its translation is CASSVGDSSYEQYF. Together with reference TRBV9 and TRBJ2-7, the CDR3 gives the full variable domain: DSGVTQTPKHLITATGQRVTLRCSPRSGDLSVYWYQQSLDQGLQFLIQYYNGEERAKGNILERFSAQQFPDLHSELNLSSLELGDSALYFCASSVGDSSYEQYFGPGTRLTVT.

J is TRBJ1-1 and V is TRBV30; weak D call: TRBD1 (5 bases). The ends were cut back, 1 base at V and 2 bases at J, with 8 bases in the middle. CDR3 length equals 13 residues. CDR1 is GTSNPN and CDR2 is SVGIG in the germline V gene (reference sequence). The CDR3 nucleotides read TGTGCCTGGAGTGCAGGGATAAACACTGAAGCTTTCTTT. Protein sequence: CAWSAGINTEAFF.

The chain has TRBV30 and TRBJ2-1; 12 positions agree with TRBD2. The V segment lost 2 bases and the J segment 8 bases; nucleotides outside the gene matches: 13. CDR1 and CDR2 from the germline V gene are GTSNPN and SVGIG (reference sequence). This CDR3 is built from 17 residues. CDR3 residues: CAWSLSRTSGRPYEQFF. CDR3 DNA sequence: TGTGCCTGGAGTCTGTCACGCACTAGCGGGAGGCCCTATGAGCAGTTCTTC.

CDR3 nucleotides: TGTGCCAGCAGCTTAGATCAGGGGGCGAGACAGCCCCAGCATTTT. It is translated as CASSLDQGARQPQHF. This chain connects TRBV7-2 to TRBJ1-5, with 8 nucleotides matching TRBD1. The CDR3 consists of 15 residues. The V gene's germline CDR1 is SGHTA and CDR2 FQGNSA. V lost 1 base, J lost 7 bases, and 6 bases stayed unmatched.

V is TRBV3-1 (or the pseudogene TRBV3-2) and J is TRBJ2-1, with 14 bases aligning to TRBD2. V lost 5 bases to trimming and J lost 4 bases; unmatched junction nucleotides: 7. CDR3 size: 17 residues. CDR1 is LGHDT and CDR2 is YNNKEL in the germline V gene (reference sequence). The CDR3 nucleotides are TGTGCCAGCAGCTCCGGACTAGCGGGAGGACCATACAATGAGCAGTTCTTC. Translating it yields CASSSGLAGGPYNEQFF.

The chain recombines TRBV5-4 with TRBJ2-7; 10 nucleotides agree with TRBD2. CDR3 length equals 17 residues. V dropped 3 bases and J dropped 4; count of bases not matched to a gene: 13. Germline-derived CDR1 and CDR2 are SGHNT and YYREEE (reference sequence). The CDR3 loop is CASSSGLATAPPYEQYF. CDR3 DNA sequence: TGTGCCAGCAGCTCGGGACTAGCGACAGCCCCCCCTTACGAGCAGTACTTC.

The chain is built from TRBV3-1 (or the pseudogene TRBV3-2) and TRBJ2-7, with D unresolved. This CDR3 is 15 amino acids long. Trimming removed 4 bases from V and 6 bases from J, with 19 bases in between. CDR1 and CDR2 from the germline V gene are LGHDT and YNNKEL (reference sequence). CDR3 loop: CASSPNSRPVSEQYF. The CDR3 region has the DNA TGTGCCAGCAGCCCAAACAGTAGGCCGGTAAGCGAGCAGTACTTC.

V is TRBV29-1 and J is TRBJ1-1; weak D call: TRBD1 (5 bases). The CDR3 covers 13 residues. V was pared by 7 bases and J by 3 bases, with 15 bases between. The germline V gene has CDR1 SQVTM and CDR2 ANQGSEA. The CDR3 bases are TGCAGCGGGGGGGAGCAGTGGGACACTGAAGCTTTCTTT. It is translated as CSGGEQWDTEAFF.